One sample yielded the 27 T cell receptor beta chains listed below, sequenced in a study of CD8 T cells in ankylosing spondylitis. TCRdb re-called the 5' RACE reads with MiXCR, one entry per CDR3 protein. The table shows around 150,000 distinct CDR3 sequences, with more than 40% occurring only once. The sequenced sample was synovial fluid, either unsorted or a sorted T cell fraction (not recorded which). The receptors stem from a male donor with ankylosing spondylitis.

This clonotype was seen only a few times. The chain joins TRBV7-2 to TRBJ2-1, with D maybe TRBD1 (7 bases). Germline CDR1 is SGHTA and CDR2 is FQGNSA. The CDR3 is made up of 14 amino acids. V was pared by 5 bases and J by 8 bases, with 16 bases between. CDR3 nucleotide sequence: TGTGCCAGCAGCAACAGGAGGGGGCCTGATGAGCAGTTCTTC. Protein product: CASSNRRGPDEQFF.

This chain joins TRBV27 and TRBJ2-3; possible D gene TRBD1, 5 bases. Between the trimmed V and J ends, which lost 3 bases and 2 bases, there was a span of 6 bases. The CDR3 length is 13 residues. Germline V gene data show CDR1 as MNHEY and CDR2 as SMNVEV (reference sequence). The CDR3 DNA is TGTGCCAGCAGTTTCAGGGCCACAGATACGCAGTATTTT. Its protein product is CASSFRATDTQYF.

V and J are TRBV7-9 and TRBJ2-1; 8 positions agree with TRBD2. V was clipped by 8 bases and J by 7 bases; unmatched bases: 19. The V gene's germline CDR1 is SEHNR and CDR2 FQNEAQ (reference sequence). This CDR3 region has 17 residues. Written as DNA, the CDR3 is TGTGCCAGCGCGTCCGGGGGGGGGATGCGTTGGGGTAATGAGCAGTTCTTC. Its translation: CASASGGGMRWGNEQFF. The full variable domain, completed using reference TRBV7-9 and TRBJ2-1, is DTGVSQNPRHKITKRGQNVTFRCDPISEHNRLYWYRQTLGQGPEFLTYFQNEAQLEKSRLLSDRFSAERPKGSFSTLEIQRTEQGDSAMYLCASASGGGMRWGNEQFFGPGTRLTVL.

This clonotype was seen only once. The rearrangement links TRBV30 to TRBJ2-7; TRBD2 is a possible D gene (5 bases). Germline V gives CDR1 GTSNPN, CDR2 SVGIG (reference sequence). Between the trimmed V and J ends, which lost 2 bases and 1 base, there was a span of 6 bases. The CDR3 has 12 residues. CDR3 amino acids: CAWSPGSYEQYF. DNA of the CDR3: TGTGCCTGGAGTCCGGGATCCTACGAGCAGTACTTC.

The chain links TRBV5-1 to TRBJ2-1; D gene unclear. The V end was cut by 1 base, the J end by 10 bases, with 6 bases between. CDR3 size: 11 residues. Germline V gene lookup returns CDR1 SGHRS and CDR2 YFSETQ. The CDR3 reads CASSLLEEQFF. The CDR3 DNA reads TGCGCCAGCAGCTTGTTAGAGGAGCAGTTCTTC.

This chain joins TRBV28 and TRBJ2-7; D assignment may be TRBD1 or TRBD2 (5 bases each). Per germline, CDR1 MDHEN and CDR2 SYDVKM. There are 15 residues in the CDR3. V dropped 5 bases and J dropped 5 bases, with 19 bases sitting between them. In DNA form, the CDR3 reads TGTGCCAGCAGTCCTCTTGGCCGCAGGGACCACGAGCAGTACTTC. It is translated as CASSPLGRRDHEQYF.

This clonotype was picked up many times. The CDR3 sequence is CATKTNTEAFF. The CDR3 region has the DNA TGTGCCACCAAAACGAACACTGAAGCTTTCTTT. V is TRBV24-1 and J is TRBJ1-1; D gene ambiguous. Germline CDR1 and CDR2: KGHDR and SFDVKD. V was shortened by 8 bases and J by 1 base, with 4 bases between the two germline ends. The CDR3 has 11 residues.

The V call is TRBV13, the J call TRBJ2-2; TRBD1 is a possible D gene (7 bases). V shed 0 bases and J shed 6 bases, with 14 bases lying between them. CDR1 is PRHDT and CDR2 is FYEKMQ in the germline V gene (reference sequence). The CDR3 sequence is 16 residues long. CDR3 DNA sequence: TGTGCCAGCAGCTTAGGCACGGGGGACAGATCCGGGGAGCTGTTTTTT. Its protein product is CASSLGTGDRSGELFF.

The gene calls are TRBV12-3 or TRBV12-4 and TRBJ2-5; D call uncertain. The CDR3 spans 12 residues. Trimming stripped 6 bases from V and 10 bases from J, with 15 bases between. CDR3 sequence reads: CASRLLGRIQYF. CDR3 sequence (DNA): TGTGCCAGCAGGCTATTGGGTAGGATCCAGTACTTC.

The rearrangement joins TRBV5-1 to TRBJ2-1; 9 positions match TRBD1. The ends lost 5 bases at V and 7 bases at J; junction bases unmatched: 7. Germline CDR1 and CDR2: SGHRS and YFSETQ. The CDR3 is 14 residues long. The CDR3: CASSQGQGPNEQFF. In DNA form, the CDR3 reads TGCGCCAGCAGTCAGGGACAGGGACCGAATGAGCAGTTCTTC.

This clonotype has more than one count but fewer than ten. The V call is TRBV30, the J call TRBJ2-7, with TRBD2 matching 7 bases. The ends lost 1 base at V and 3 bases at J; junction bases unmatched: 6. Germline CDR1 GTSNPN, CDR2 SVGIG (reference sequence). This CDR3 spans 14 amino acids. This CDR3 reads CAWSAAAGDYEQYF. The CDR3 DNA reads as TGTGCCTGGAGTGCTGCGGCGGGGGACTACGAGCAGTACTTC.

This clonotype was observed at least ten times. This chain connects TRBV24-1 to TRBJ1-4; a weak D match, TRBD1 (5 bases). The CDR3 extends over 13 amino acids. Germline V lookup: CDR1 KGHDR, CDR2 SFDVKD. Trimming shortened V by 5 bases and J by 6 bases, and 9 bases separated the two germline ends. This CDR3 is CATSVQADEKLFF. The CDR3 DNA reads as TGTGCCACCAGTGTACAGGCGGATGAAAAACTGTTTTTT.

This chain connects TRBV7-9 to TRBJ2-7; 7 bases match TRBD2. V shed 0 bases and J 2 bases; nucleotides not matched to a gene: 10. Germline-derived CDR1 and CDR2 are SEHNR and FQNEAQ (reference sequence). The CDR3 covers 17 residues. The CDR3 DNA is TGTGCCAGCAGCTTAGCGTACGGGGGGAAGACCCCCTACGAGCAGTACTTC. This gives the protein CASSLAYGGKTPYEQYF.

This clonotype has more than one count but fewer than ten. The gene calls are TRBV9 and TRBJ2-7, with 11 nucleotides matching TRBD2. Germline values: CDR1 SGDLS, CDR2 YYNGEE. With V trimmed by 3 bases and J by 2 bases, 7 bases remained unmatched. This CDR3 has 16 amino acids. The CDR3 bases are TGTGCCAGCAGCGACATAGCGGGAGGGGTTCCCTACGAGCAGTACTTC. Its protein product is CASSDIAGGVPYEQYF.

The genes are TRBV12-3 or TRBV12-4 and TRBJ1-1; a weak D match, TRBD1 (6 bases). Trimming shortened V by 4 bases and J by 4 bases, and 16 bases separated the two germline ends. The CDR3 totals 15 residues. In DNA form, the CDR3 reads TGTGCCAGCAGTTACCGTCAGGGGTGGGGCACTGAAGCTTTCTTT. Its translation: CASSYRQGWGTEAFF.

V usage is TRBV10-3 and J usage is TRBJ2-7; the D gene is possibly TRBD1 (6 bases). Germline lookup yields CDR1 ENHRY and CDR2 SYGVKD. The CDR3 sequence is 14 residues long. Trimming shortened V by 7 bases and J by 3 bases, and 16 bases separated the two germline ends. The CDR3, as DNA: TGTGCCATCACCCCCGGGACAAGTCTCTACGAGCAGTACTTC. Translating gives CAITPGTSLYEQYF.

The chain carries TRBV2 and TRBJ2-7; the match to TRBD2 covers 7 bases. Germline V CDR1 and CDR2: SNHLY, FYNNEI. V was clipped by 7 bases and J by 6 bases; unmatched bases: 12. CDR3 length: 14 amino acids. The CDR3 here is CASILYRLAREQYF. CDR3 coding DNA: TGTGCCAGCATTCTCTACAGACTAGCCCGCGAGCAGTACTTC. Filled out from reference TRBV2 and TRBJ2-7, the complete variable domain reads EPEVTQTPSHQVTQMGQEVILRCVPISNHLYFYWYRQILGQKVEFLVSFYNNEISEKSEIFDDQFSVERPDGSNFTLKIRSTKLEDSAMYFCASILYRLAREQYFGPGTRLTVT.

The V call is TRBV7-6, the J call TRBJ1-6, with D perhaps matching TRBD1 (6 bases). Looked up from germline, CDR1 is SGHVS and CDR2 is FNYEAQ. V lost 4 bases and J 10 bases, leaving 20 bases between the germline ends. The CDR3 contains 16 residues. The DNA of the CDR3 is TGTGCCAGCAGCTCACACACTAGGGGGGAGGGGTCACCCCTCCACTTT. Protein: CASSSHTRGEGSPLHF.

This clonotype was seen once. This chain connects TRBV7-9 to TRBJ2-1; D is perhaps TRBD2 (5 bases). This CDR3 comprises 16 residues. Deletions cut 5 bases from V and 5 bases from J, with 19 bases between. In germline, CDR1 is SEHNR, CDR2 FQNEAQ (reference sequence). Here the CDR3 DNA reads TGTGCCAGCAGCCCAGCGGCCATTTTAGCAGACAATGAGCAGTTCTTC. Amino acid sequence: CASSPAAILADNEQFF.

On this clonotype: Compared with germline, one end of the junction differs, possibly owing to a read error. The rearrangement joins TRBV20-1 to TRBJ2-7; 9 nucleotides align to TRBD2. Germline CDR1 and CDR2: DFQATT and SNEGSKA (reference sequence). This CDR3 has 13 residues. DNA for the CDR3: TGCAGTGCTAGGCTTAGCGGGAGTTACGAGCATTACTTC. Its translation: CSARLSGSYEHYF.

This clonotype was observed a handful of times. The rearrangement links TRBV12-3 or TRBV12-4 to TRBJ2-1, with 10 bases lining up with TRBD2. With V trimmed by 6 bases and J by 5 bases, 4 bases remained unmatched. This CDR3 is built from 14 residues. CDR3: CASSRLAGNNEQFF. CDR3 nucleotide sequence: TGTGCCAGCAGCAGACTAGCGGGCAACAATGAGCAGTTCTTC.

A note on this clonotype: Just one base apart from a much larger clone, this may be a read error. V is TRBV5-1 and J is TRBJ1-4; possibly TRBD1 for D (5 bases). V lost 4 bases and J lost 7, with 20 bases in between. Germline assignment: CDR1 SGHRS and CDR2 YFSETQ. The CDR3 length is 16 residues. The CDR3 protein is CASSPDPGTGPEKLFF. The CDR3 nucleotides read TGCGCCAGCAGCCCCGACCCCGGGACGGGACCTGAAAAACTGTTTTTT.

In its sample, this clonotype was seen a few times. The chain couples TRBV12-3 or TRBV12-4 to TRBJ2-7; TRBD2 is a possible D gene (6 bases). This CDR3 has 15 residues. V lost 6 bases, J lost 6 bases, and 21 bases lay in between. Here the CDR3 DNA reads TGTGCCAGCAGCCCAAGGGACTCGCCATTCACCGAGCAGTACTTC. It is translated as CASSPRDSPFTEQYF.

This clonotype was found a few times. The V gene is TRBV7-2, the J gene TRBJ2-5, with D maybe TRBD2 (6 bases). V lost 7 bases to trimming and J lost 3 bases, with 15 bases between them. The CDR3 extends over 14 amino acids. The germline V gene encodes CDR1 SGHTA and CDR2 FQGNSA. The CDR3 loop is CASTPVSGEETQYF. CDR3 nucleotides: TGTGCCAGCACCCCCGTCTCGGGGGAAGAGACCCAGTACTTC.

This clonotype was picked up a small number of times. The chain carries TRBV20-1 and TRBJ1-2; no firm D call. This CDR3 has 11 residues. In germline, CDR1 is DFQATT, CDR2 SNEGSKA (reference sequence). CDR3 sequence reads: CSVIANYGYTF. The CDR3 nucleotides read TGCAGCGTAATAGCTAACTATGGCTACACCTTC.

This clonotype was picked up a small number of times. J is TRBJ2-7 and V is TRBV5-6; the D is unclear. Germline-derived CDR1 and CDR2 are SGHDT and YYEEEE. This CDR3 spans 15 amino acids. V was shortened by 0 bases and J by 0 bases, with 10 bases between the two germline ends. CDR3 in DNA: TGTGCCAGCAGCTTGGCTGTCACCTACTCCTACGAGCAGTACTTC. Translated, it gives CASSLAVTYSYEQYF.

This clonotype was counted only a few times. The chain combines TRBV12-3 or TRBV12-4 with TRBJ2-7; D might be TRBD1 or TRBD2, each matching 5 bases. CDR3 length: 13 amino acids. V lost 6 bases, J lost 4 bases, and 13 bases lay in between. Written as DNA, the CDR3 is TGTGCCAGCAGGACCACGGGACGATACGAGCAGTACTTC. Amino acid sequence: CASRTTGRYEQYF.